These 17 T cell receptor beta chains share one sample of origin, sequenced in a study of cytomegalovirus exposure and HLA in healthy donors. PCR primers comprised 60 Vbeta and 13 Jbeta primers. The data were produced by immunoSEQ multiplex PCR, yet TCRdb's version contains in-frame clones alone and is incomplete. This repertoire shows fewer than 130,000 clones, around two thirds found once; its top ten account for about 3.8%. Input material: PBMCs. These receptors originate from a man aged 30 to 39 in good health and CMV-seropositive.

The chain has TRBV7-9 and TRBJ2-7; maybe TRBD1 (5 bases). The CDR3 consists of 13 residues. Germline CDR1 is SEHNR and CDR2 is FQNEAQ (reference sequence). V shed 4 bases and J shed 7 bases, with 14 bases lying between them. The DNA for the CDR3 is TGTGCCAGCAGCTATCAGGGATACCAAGAGCAGTACTTC. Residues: CASSYQGYQEQYF.

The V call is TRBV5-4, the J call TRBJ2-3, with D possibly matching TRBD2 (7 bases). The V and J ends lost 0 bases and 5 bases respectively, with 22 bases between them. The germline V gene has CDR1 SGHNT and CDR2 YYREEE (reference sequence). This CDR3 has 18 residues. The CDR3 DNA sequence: TGTGCCAGCAGCTTGGCCGGTGGGGGGGGCAGTTGGGTAGATACGCAGTATTTT. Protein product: CASSLAGGGGSWVDTQYF.

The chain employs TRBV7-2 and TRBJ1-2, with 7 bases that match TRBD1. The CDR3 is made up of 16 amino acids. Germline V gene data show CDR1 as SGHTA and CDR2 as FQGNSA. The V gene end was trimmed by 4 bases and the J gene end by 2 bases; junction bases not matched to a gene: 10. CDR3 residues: CASSSLTGMANYGYTF. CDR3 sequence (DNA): TGTGCCAGCAGCTCTCTGACAGGGATGGCGAACTATGGCTACACCTTC.

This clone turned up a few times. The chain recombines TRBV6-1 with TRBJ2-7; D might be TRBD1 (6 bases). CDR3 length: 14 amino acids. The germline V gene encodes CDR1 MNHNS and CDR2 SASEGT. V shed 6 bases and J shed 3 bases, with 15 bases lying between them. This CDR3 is CASRNKDSSYEQYF. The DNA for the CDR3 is TGTGCCAGCAGGAACAAGGACAGCAGCTACGAGCAGTACTTC.

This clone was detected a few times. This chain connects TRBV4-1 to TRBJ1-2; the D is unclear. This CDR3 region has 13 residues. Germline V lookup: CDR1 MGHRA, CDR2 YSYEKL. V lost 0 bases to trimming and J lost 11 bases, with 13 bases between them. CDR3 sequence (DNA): TGCGCCAGCAGCCAAGATGGGTTACAGTCTTACACCTTC. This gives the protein CASSQDGLQSYTF.

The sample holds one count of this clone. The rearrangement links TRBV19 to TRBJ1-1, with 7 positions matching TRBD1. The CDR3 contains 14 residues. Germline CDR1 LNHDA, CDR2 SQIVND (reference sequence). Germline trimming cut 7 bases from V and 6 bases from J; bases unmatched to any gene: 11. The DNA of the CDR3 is TGTGCCAGTACCTACGGGCAGGGGGTCTCTGAAGCTTTCTTT. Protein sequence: CASTYGQGVSEAFF.

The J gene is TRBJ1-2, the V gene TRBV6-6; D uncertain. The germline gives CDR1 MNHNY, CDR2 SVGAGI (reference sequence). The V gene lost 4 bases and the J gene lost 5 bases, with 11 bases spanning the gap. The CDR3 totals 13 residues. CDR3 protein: CASSSLGDYGYTF. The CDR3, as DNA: TGTGCCAGCAGTTCCCTCGGAGATTATGGCTACACCTTC.

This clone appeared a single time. CDR3 in amino acids: CAISENLGTGDVGYTF. CDR3 nucleotides: TGTGCCATCAGTGAAAATCTGGGGACAGGTGACGTAGGCTACACCTTC. This chain links TRBV10-3 with TRBJ1-2; 8 nucleotides match TRBD1. Unmatched junction bases numbered 14, after V lost 3 bases and J lost 8 bases. The CDR3 runs to 16 residues. Germline-derived CDR1 and CDR2 are ENHRY and SYGVKD.

The CDR3 nucleotides read TGTGCCAGCAGACGCGGGACAGCGAACACTGAAGCTTTCTTT. Residues: CASRRGTANTEAFF. V is TRBV6-5 and J is TRBJ1-1, with 7 positions matching TRBD1. Germline trimming cut 6 bases from V and 1 base from J; bases unmatched to any gene: 5. Germline CDR1 reads MNHEY; CDR2 reads SVGAGI. This CDR3 comprises 14 residues.

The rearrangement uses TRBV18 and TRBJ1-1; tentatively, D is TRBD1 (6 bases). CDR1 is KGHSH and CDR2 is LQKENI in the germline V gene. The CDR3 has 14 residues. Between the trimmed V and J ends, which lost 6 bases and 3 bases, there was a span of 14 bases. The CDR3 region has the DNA TGTGCCAGCTCCGTCGGGGGGGCGGACACTGAAGCTTTCTTT. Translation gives CASSVGGADTEAFF.

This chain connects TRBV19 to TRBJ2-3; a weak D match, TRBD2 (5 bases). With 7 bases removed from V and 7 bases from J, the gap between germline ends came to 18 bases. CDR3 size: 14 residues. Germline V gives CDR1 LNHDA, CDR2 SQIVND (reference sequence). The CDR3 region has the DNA TGTGCCAGTAAGGGAGAGACCGACGTGAATACGCAGTATTTT. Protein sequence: CASKGETDVNTQYF.

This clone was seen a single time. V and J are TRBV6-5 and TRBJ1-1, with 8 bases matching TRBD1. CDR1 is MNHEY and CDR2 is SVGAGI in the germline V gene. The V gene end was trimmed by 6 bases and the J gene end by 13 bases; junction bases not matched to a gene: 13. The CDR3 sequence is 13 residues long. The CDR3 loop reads CASRTPGQGRGFF. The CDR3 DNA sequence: TGTGCCAGCAGAACGCCTGGACAGGGAAGGGGTTTCTTT.

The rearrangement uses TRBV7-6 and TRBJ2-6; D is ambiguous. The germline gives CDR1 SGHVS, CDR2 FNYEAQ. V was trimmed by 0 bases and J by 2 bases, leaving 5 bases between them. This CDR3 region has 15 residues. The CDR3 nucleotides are TGTGCCAGCAGCTTAGCGTCAACTGGGGCCAACGTCCTGACTTTC. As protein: CASSLASTGANVLTF.

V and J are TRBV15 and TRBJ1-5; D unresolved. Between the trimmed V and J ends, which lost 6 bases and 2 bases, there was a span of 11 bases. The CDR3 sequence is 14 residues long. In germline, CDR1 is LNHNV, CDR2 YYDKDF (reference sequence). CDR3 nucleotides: TGTGCCACCAGTAGTGGGCACCGCAATCAGCCCCAGCATTTT. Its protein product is CATSSGHRNQPQHF.

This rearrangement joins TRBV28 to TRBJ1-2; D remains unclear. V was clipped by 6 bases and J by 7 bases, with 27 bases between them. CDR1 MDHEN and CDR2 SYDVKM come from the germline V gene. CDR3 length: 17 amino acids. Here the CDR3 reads CASRQRWLAQANRGYTF. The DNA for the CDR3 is TGTGCCAGCAGGCAAAGATGGTTGGCGCAGGCGAACCGTGGCTACACCTTC.

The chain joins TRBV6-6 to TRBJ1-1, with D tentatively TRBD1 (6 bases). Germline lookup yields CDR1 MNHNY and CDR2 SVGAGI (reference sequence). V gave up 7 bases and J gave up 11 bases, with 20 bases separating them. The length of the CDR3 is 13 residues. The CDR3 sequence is CASTQGRGGWAFF. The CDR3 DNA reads TGTGCCAGCACCCAGGGCAGGGGAGGGTGGGCTTTCTTT.

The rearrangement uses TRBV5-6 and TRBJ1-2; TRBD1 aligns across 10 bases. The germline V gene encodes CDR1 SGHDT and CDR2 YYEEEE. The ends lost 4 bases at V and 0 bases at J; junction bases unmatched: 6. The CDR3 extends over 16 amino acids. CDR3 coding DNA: TGTGCCAGCAGCGTTGGGGGGACAGGGGCTAACTATGGCTACACCTTC. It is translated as CASSVGGTGANYGYTF.